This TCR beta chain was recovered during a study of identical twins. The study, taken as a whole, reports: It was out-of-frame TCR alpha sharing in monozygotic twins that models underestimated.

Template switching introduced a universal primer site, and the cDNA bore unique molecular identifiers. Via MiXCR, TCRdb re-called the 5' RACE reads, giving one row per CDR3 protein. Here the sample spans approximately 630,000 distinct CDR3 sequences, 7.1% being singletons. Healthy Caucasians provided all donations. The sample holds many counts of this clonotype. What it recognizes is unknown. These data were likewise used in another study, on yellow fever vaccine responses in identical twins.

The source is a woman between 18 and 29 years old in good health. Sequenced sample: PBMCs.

The CDR3 sequence is CASSFPLAGGYNEQFF. The CDR3 DNA reads TGCGCCAGCAGCTTCCCCCTAGCGGGAGGGTACAATGAGCAGTTCTTC. The V call is TRBV5-1, the J call TRBJ2-1; the match to TRBD2 covers 12 bases. The CDR3 is 16 amino acids. The germline CDR1 and CDR2 sequences are SGHRS and YFSETQ. With V trimmed by 2 bases and J by 4 bases, 4 bases remained unmatched.